The 16 T cell receptor beta chains given below trace back to one sample, sequenced in a study of blood T cell repertoires in COVID-19. TCRdb's table, derived via immunoSEQ multiplex PCR, lists solely in-frame clones and lacks some. The repertoire holds 300,000 or so clones, about nine tenths seen once, with 2.2% in the top ten. Specimen: peripheral blood. Source of these receptors: a woman in her twenties or thirties with COVID-19, enrolled during active disease.

In this sample, this clone turned up once. The chain is built from TRBV6-1 and TRBJ1-1, with D possibly being TRBD1 (6 bases). CDR1 and CDR2 from the germline V gene are MNHNS and SASEGT. The CDR3 spans 11 residues. V was cut by 3 bases and J by 12 bases, with 11 bases left in between. In nucleotides, the CDR3 is TGTGCCAGCAGTGAGTCAGGGGAAACTTTCTTT. Its translation is CASSESGETFF.

The chain carries TRBV6-5 and TRBJ1-5; D is uncertain. The germline V and J ends were trimmed by 10 bases and 2 bases, with 9 bases remaining between them. The length of the CDR3 is 12 residues. Germline CDR1 and CDR2: MNHEY and SVGAGI. CDR3: CAIGRGNQPQHF. CDR3 DNA: TGTGCCATCGGGAGGGGCAATCAGCCCCAGCATTTT.

The CDR3 protein is CASSQFGTGYTGELFF. DNA for the CDR3: TGCGCCAGCAGCCAGTTTGGGACAGGGTACACCGGGGAGCTGTTTTTT. This chain uses TRBV4-1 with TRBJ2-2, with 9 bases that match TRBD1. V lost 3 bases, J lost 3 bases, and 5 bases stayed unmatched. This CDR3 spans 16 amino acids. Germline CDR1 reads MGHRA; CDR2 reads YSYEKL.

The DNA of the CDR3 is TGCAGCGTTGAAGACACAGTGCTTGGCTACACCTTC. It translates to CSVEDTVLGYTF. The chain carries TRBV29-1 and TRBJ1-2; D gene ambiguous. Germline V lookup: CDR1 SQVTM, CDR2 ANQGSEA. The CDR3 consists of 12 residues. The V end lost 0 bases, the J end lost 7 bases, and 9 bases lay between the germline ends.

The chain employs TRBV28 and TRBJ1-6; 8 bases fit TRBD1. The CDR3 consists of 15 residues. V lost 4 bases to trimming and J lost 7 bases; unmatched junction nucleotides: 6. Germline V gene sequence: CDR1 MDHEN, CDR2 SYDVKM. CDR3 in amino acids: CASSSRTGTNSPLHF. The CDR3, as DNA: TGTGCCAGCAGTTCGCGGACAGGGACCAATTCACCCCTCCACTTT.

This chain links TRBV19 with TRBJ2-2; TRBD2 aligns across 8 bases. Germline loops: CDR1 LNHDA, CDR2 SQIVND (reference sequence). The trim removed 9 bases at V and 6 bases at J, leaving 6 bases unmatched. This CDR3 is built from 13 residues. CDR3 bases: TGTGCCAGCCAAGGACTAGCTCCCGGGGAGCTGTTTTTT. Its translation: CASQGLAPGELFF.

This clone was observed once. This chain uses TRBV18 with TRBJ2-5; D is perhaps TRBD1 (5 bases). Trimming removed 2 bases at V and 4 bases at J, with 8 bases between. The CDR3 covers 13 residues. CDR1 is KGHSH and CDR2 is LQKENI in the germline V gene. The CDR3 coding sequence is TGTGCCAGCTCACCAAGGGGCGGAGAGACCCAGTACTTC. It codes for CASSPRGGETQYF.

V and J are TRBV7-9 and TRBJ1-4, with 11 bases matching TRBD1. J lost 7 bases, V lost 5 bases, and 6 bases had no gene match. The CDR3 has 15 residues. Germline CDR1 reads SEHNR; CDR2 reads FQNEAQ (reference sequence). DNA of the CDR3: TGTGCCAGCAGCACAAGGACAGGGGGCAGTGAAAAACTGTTTTTT. The encoded protein is CASSTRTGGSEKLFF.

V and J are TRBV9 and TRBJ1-2; no clear D. V was pared by 3 bases and J by 4 bases, with 25 bases between. Germline V lookup: CDR1 SGDLS, CDR2 YYNGEE. The CDR3 contains 18 residues. CDR3 residues: CASSGWGLHTPEGYGYTF. The DNA of the CDR3 is TGTGCCAGCAGCGGTTGGGGTTTACACACCCCGGAGGGCTATGGCTACACCTTC.

The V and J genes are TRBV27 and TRBJ1-6; TRBD1 agrees at 8 bases. Trimming removed 1 base from V and 9 bases from J; junction bases left unmatched: 8. The CDR3 is 16 amino acids. Germline lookup yields CDR1 MNHEY and CDR2 SMNVEV (reference sequence). In DNA form, the CDR3 reads TGTGCCAGCAGTTTATTCCCGGACAGGGCTCGTTCACCCCTCCACTTT. Translated: CASSLFPDRARSPLHF.

The rearrangement joins TRBV9 to TRBJ1-3, with no clear D. CDR3 length: 14 amino acids. V lost 3 bases, J lost 1 base, and 8 bases lay in between. The germline V gene has CDR1 SGDLS and CDR2 YYNGEE. CDR3 in amino acids: CASSGRESGNTIYF. The CDR3, as DNA: TGTGCCAGCAGCGGGAGGGAATCTGGAAACACCATATATTTT.

This rearrangement joins TRBV7-8 to TRBJ2-3; D perhaps matches TRBD2 (6 bases). This CDR3 comprises 15 residues. V was clipped by 2 bases and J by 0 bases, with 9 bases between them. Germline assignment: CDR1 SGHVS and CDR2 FQNEAQ. The CDR3 DNA follows: TGTGCCAGCAGCTTATTCGGGAGCAGCACAGATACGCAGTATTTT. It yields the protein CASSLFGSSTDTQYF.

V gene TRBV12-3 or TRBV12-4 combines with J gene TRBJ1-3, with D uncertain. Trimming removed 6 bases from V and 7 bases from J, with 7 bases in between. The CDR3 consists of 11 residues. The CDR3 loop reads CASRRSNTIYF. CDR3 nucleotide sequence: TGTGCCAGCAGAAGGAGTAACACCATATATTTT.

This chain joins TRBV2 and TRBJ1-1, with 7 bases lining up with TRBD1. In germline, CDR1 is SNHLY, CDR2 FYNNEI. J gave up 3 bases and V 4 bases, and 8 bases lay outside the gene matches. The CDR3 consists of 15 residues. This CDR3 reads CASSGGGTVDTEAFF. The CDR3 DNA sequence: TGTGCCAGCAGTGGAGGCGGGACAGTGGACACTGAAGCTTTCTTT.

The rearrangement links TRBV19 to TRBJ2-2; 7 bases map to TRBD2. Germline V CDR1 and CDR2: LNHDA, SQIVND (reference sequence). This CDR3 is built from 15 residues. After removal of 4 bases from V and 4 bases from J, the junction contained 6 bases not matched to a gene. CDR3 DNA: TGTGCCAGTAGTAGGGCGGGAGTTCTCACCGGGGAGCTGTTTTTT. This encodes CASSRAGVLTGELFF.

V and J are TRBV6-2 or TRBV6-3 and TRBJ2-2; 8 bases align to TRBD2. Germline CDR1 reads MNHEY; CDR2 reads SVGEGT. The CDR3 length is 14 residues. V dropped 6 bases and J dropped 6; count of bases not matched to a gene: 6. CDR3 DNA sequence: TGTGCCAGCAGCCGGGACGGGGGGGCCGGGGAGCTGTTTTTT. Residues: CASSRDGGAGELFF.